The 8 T cell receptor beta chains listed next were all sequenced from one sample in a study of neurological immune-mediated disorders. TCRdb ran MiXCR on the 5' RACE reads and lists one entry per CDR3 protein. In the table there are approximately 44,000 distinct CDR3 sequences, roughly 14% of which are singletons. Input material: CD4+ T cells from blood. All receptors derive from a woman aged 55-75 years with HTLV-1-associated myelopathy (HAM/TSP).

This clonotype was found many times. The chain joins TRBV20-1 to TRBJ1-6, with D tentatively TRBD1 (6 bases). The CDR3 has 16 residues. V was shortened by 0 bases and J by 5 bases, with 14 bases between the two germline ends. CDR1 DFQATT and CDR2 SNEGSKA come from the germline V gene (reference sequence). DNA for the CDR3: TGCAGTGCTAGAGATAAAGGGGACACCAATAATTCACCCCTCCACTTT. As protein: CSARDKGDTNNSPLHF.

This clonotype is medium-sized within its sample. The CDR3 reads CSARDSGTNNSPLHF. The CDR3 bases are TGCAGTGCTAGAGATTCGGGGACAAATAATTCACCCCTCCACTTT. J is TRBJ1-6 and V is TRBV20-1; a possible D gene is TRBD1 (6 bases). The germline V and J ends were trimmed by 0 bases and 5 bases, with 11 bases remaining between them. The length of the CDR3 is 15 residues. Per germline, CDR1 DFQATT and CDR2 SNEGSKA (reference sequence).

This clonotype was picked up many times. The V gene is TRBV3-1, the J gene TRBJ2-7; perhaps TRBD1 as D (6 bases). The CDR3 covers 14 residues. Trimming took off 5 bases at V and 0 bases at J, with 11 bases between the two ends. Per the germline V gene, CDR1 is LGHDT and CDR2 is YNNKEL (reference sequence). CDR3 amino acids: CASSGTRSSYEQYF. DNA for the CDR3: TGTGCCAGCAGCGGGACACGGAGCTCCTACGAGCAGTACTTC.

This clonotype appeared many times. The rearrangement uses TRBV6-1 and TRBJ1-5, with D uncertain. From germline, CDR1 is MNHNS and CDR2 SASEGT. The CDR3 runs to 13 residues. Between the trimmed V and J ends, which lost 3 bases and 7 bases, there was a span of 10 bases. CDR3 sequence (DNA): TGTGCCAGCAGTGAGCGCCTGGGGCAGCCCCAGCATTTT. It encodes CASSERLGQPQHF.

This clonotype was recorded once. The rearrangement uses TRBV20-1 and TRBJ2-7; D perhaps matches TRBD1 (6 bases). The ends were cut back, 1 base at V and 0 bases at J, with 13 bases in the middle. The CDR3 runs to 15 residues. CDR1 DFQATT and CDR2 SNEGSKA come from the germline V gene (reference sequence). CDR3 bases: TGCAGTGCTAGAGCGACAGGTCTTAGCTCCTACGAGCAGTACTTC. This sequence encodes CSARATGLSSYEQYF.

This clonotype was observed many times. CDR3 amino acids: CASRTDSYEQYF. In DNA form, the CDR3 reads TGCGCCAGTAGGACAGACTCCTACGAGCAGTACTTC. The chain joins TRBV5-1 to TRBJ2-7; possibly TRBD1 for D (6 bases). The CDR3 totals 12 residues. The ends were cut back, 8 bases at V and 0 bases at J, with 9 bases in the middle. Per germline, CDR1 SGHRS and CDR2 YFSETQ.

This clonotype was recorded at least ten times. The V gene is TRBV24-1, the J gene TRBJ2-1, with TRBD2 matching 9 bases. Trimming removed 4 bases from V and 0 bases from J; junction bases left unmatched: 6. CDR1 is KGHDR and CDR2 is SFDVKD in the germline V gene. The CDR3 totals 17 residues. CDR3 sequence reads: CATSDSSAGGSYNEQFF. CDR3 DNA sequence: TGTGCCACCAGTGACTCCTCAGCGGGGGGCTCCTACAATGAGCAGTTCTTC.

The chain has TRBV19 and TRBJ1-3; D gene ambiguous. Trimming took 5 bases from V and 0 from J, leaving 8 bases between them. Germline assignment: CDR1 LNHDA and CDR2 SQIVND (reference sequence). This CDR3 contains 14 residues. The CDR3 here is CASSPVTSGNTIYF. CDR3 DNA: TGTGCCAGTAGTCCCGTAACCTCTGGAAACACCATATATTTT.